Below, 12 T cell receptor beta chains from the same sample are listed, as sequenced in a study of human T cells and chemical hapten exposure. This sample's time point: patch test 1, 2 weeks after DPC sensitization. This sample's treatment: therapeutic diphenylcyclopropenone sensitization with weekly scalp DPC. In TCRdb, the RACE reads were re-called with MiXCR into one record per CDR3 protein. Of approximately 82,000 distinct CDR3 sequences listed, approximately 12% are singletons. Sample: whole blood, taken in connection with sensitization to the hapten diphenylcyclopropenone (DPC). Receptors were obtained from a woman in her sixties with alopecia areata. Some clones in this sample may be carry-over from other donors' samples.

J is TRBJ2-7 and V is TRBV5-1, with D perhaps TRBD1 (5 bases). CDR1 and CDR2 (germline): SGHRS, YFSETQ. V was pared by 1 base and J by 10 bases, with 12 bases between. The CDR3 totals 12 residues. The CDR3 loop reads CASSLWQGVQYF. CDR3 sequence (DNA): TGCGCCAGCAGCTTGTGGCAGGGCGTTCAGTACTTC.

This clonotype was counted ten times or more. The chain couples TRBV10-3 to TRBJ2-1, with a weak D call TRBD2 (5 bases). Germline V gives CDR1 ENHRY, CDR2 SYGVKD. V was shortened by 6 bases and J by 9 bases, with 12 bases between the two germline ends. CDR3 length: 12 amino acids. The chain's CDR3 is CAIRAGDREQFF. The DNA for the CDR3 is TGTGCCATCAGGGCCGGGGATCGTGAGCAGTTCTTC.

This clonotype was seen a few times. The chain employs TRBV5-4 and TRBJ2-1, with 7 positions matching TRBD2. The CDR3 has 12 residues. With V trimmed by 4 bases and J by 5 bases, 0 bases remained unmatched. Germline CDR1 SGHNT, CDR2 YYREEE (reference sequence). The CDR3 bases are TGTGCCAGCAGCCGGGGGGACAATGAGCAGTTCTTC. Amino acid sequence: CASSRGDNEQFF.

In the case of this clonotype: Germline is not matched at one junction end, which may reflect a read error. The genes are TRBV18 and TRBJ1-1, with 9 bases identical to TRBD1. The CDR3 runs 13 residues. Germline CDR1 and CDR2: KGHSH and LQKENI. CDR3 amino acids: CVSSPMTGGEAFF. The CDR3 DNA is TGTGTCAGCTCACCGATGACAGGGGGTGAAGCTTTCTTT. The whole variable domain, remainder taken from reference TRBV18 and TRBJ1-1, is NAGVMQNPRHLVRRRGQEARLRCSPMKGHSHVYWYRQLPEEGLKFMVYLQKENIIDESGMPKERFSAEFPKEGPSILRIQQVVRGDSAAYFCVSSPMTGGEAFFGQGTRLTVV.

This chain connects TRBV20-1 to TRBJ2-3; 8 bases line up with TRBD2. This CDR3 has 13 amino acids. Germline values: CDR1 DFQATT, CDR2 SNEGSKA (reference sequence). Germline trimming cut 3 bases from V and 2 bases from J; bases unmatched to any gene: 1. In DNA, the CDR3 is TGCAGTGCTAGTAGCGGGGCCACAGATACGCAGTATTTT. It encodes CSASSGATDTQYF.

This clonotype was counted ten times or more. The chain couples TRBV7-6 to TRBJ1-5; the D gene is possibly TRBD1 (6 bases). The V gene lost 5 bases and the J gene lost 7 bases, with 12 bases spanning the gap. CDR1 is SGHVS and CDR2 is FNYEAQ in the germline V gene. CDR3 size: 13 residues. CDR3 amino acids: CASSPGQLQPQHF. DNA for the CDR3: TGTGCCAGCAGCCCCGGACAGTTACAGCCCCAGCATTTT.

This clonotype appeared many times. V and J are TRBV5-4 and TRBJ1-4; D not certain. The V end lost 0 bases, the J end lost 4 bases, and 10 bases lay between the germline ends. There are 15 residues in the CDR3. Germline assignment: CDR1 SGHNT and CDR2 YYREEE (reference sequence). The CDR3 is CASSLDATFNEKLFF. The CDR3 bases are TGTGCCAGCAGCTTGGACGCCACCTTTAATGAAAAACTGTTTTTT.

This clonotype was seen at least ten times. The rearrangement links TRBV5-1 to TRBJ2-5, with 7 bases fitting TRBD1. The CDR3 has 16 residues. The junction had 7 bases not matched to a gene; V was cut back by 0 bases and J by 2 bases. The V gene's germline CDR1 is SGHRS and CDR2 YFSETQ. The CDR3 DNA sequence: TGCGCCAGCAGCTTGGCTCCGGGACAGATTCAAGAGACCCAGTACTTC. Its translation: CASSLAPGQIQETQYF.

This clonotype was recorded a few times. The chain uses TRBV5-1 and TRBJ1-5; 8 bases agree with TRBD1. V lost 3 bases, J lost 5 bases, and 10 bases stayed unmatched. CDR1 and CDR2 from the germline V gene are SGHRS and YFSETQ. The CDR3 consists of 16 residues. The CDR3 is CASSYSRDRGHQPQHF. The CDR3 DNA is TGCGCCAGCAGCTATTCTCGCGACAGGGGACATCAGCCCCAGCATTTT.

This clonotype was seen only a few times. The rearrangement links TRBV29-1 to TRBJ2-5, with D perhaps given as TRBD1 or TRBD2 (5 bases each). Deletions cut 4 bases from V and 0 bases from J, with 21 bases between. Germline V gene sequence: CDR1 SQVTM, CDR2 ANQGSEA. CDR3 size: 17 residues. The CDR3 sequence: CSVGNRGTWGYQETQYF. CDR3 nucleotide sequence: TGCAGCGTTGGCAATCGGGGAACTTGGGGGTACCAAGAGACCCAGTACTTC.

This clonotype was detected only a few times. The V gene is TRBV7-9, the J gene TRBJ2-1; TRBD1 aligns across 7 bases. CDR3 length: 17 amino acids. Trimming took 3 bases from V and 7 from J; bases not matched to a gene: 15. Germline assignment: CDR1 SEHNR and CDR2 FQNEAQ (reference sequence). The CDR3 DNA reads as TGTGCCAGCAGCTTCCGGCCGGTACAGGGGAATTTGAATGAGCAGTTCTTC. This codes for CASSFRPVQGNLNEQFF.

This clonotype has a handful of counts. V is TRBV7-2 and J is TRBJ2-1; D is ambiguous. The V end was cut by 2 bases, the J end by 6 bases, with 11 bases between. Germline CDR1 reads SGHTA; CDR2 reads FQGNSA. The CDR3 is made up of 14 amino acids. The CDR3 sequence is CASSLIVDSNEQFF. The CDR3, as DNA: TGTGCCAGCAGCTTAATCGTCGACTCCAATGAGCAGTTCTTC.